The present entry profiles one TCR beta chain with its context. The antigen remains undetermined. Time point denoted: baseline, week 1 (first vaccination visit). Treatment given: pre-vaccination baseline after standard-of-care therapy. The sample belongs to a study of a mutant IDH1 vaccine in newly diagnosed glioma. Broader study findings: Whatever changes occurred in top peripheral T cell clonotypes seemed unrelated to pseudoprogression.

Generated by immunoSEQ multiplex PCR, the TCRdb table keeps only in-frame clones and is missing some. The table shows some 56,000 clones, with 80% to 95% occurring only once. This CDR3 has 14 amino acids. Germline V gene sequence: CDR1 LNHDA, CDR2 SQIVND (reference sequence). V trimming: 5 bases; J trimming: 3 bases; junction bases outside the gene matches: 7. This receptor was taken from a man aged 45-65 years with glioma. The rearrangement links TRBV19 to TRBJ2-7; the match to TRBD1 covers 7 bases. The input for sequencing was PBMCs, taken from a glioma patient treated with radiotherapy, temozolomide or both. CDR3 coding DNA: TGTGCCAGTAGTCTCCAGACAGGGAACTACGAGCAGTACTTC. Protein product: CASSLQTGNYEQYF. Full variable domain (rest looked up from reference TRBV19 and TRBJ2-7): DGGITQSPKYLFRKEGQNVTLSCEQNLNHDAMYWYRQDPGQGLRLIYYSQIVNDFQKGDIAEGYSVSREKKESFPLTVTSAQKNPTAFYLCASSLQTGNYEQYFGPGTRLTVT.